A selection of T cell receptor beta chains follows, all from one sample in a study of beta chain features in type 1 diabetes. The protocol was immunoSEQ multiplex PCR, while the TCRdb copy is restricted to in-frame clones and leaves out a portion. The table lists hundreds of thousands of clones, 11% to 15% of them singletons. Specimen: naive CD4+ T cells from blood. These receptor sequences come from a man younger than 30 with type 1 diabetes. Both conserved end residues are part of each CDR3. The D gene is left open where the match is weak. Part of the rows lack a size; the others show once, few, many or a class for expanded clones.

NA | NA | TRBJ2-5 | TRBV5-1 | CASRGEGTETQYF | TGCGCCAGCAGAGGAGAGGGTACGGAGACCCAGTACTTC
NA | NA | TRBJ2-5 | TRBV7-2 | CASSPGSGETQYF | TGTGCCAGCAGTCCCGGGAGTGGAGAGACCCAGTACTTC
NA | NA | TRBJ2-7 | TRBV15 | CATSRDGQGGFEQYF | TGTGCCACCAGCAGAGATGGCCAGGGGGGCTTCGAGCAGTACTTC
NA | NA | TRBJ2-7 | TRBV7-9 | CASSLAVSRSSYEQYF | TGTGCCAGCAGCTTAGCGGTTTCCAGGAGCTCCTACGAGCAGTACTTC
NA | NA | TRBJ1-4 | TRBV29-1 | CSVSTGPNEKLFF | TGCAGCGTTTCGACAGGTCCAAATGAAAAACTGTTTTTT
few | NA | TRBJ2-7 | TRBV7-2 | CASSLSYEQYF | TGTGCCAGCAGCTTAAGCTACGAGCAGTACTTC
NA | TRBD2 | TRBJ2-3 | TRBV29-1 | CSVEPTGLAGGIDTQYF | TGCAGCGTTGAACCAACAGGACTAGCGGGGGGAATAGATACGCAGTATTTT
few | TRBD1 | TRBJ2-1 | TRBV29-1 | CSDLGQVYNEQFF | TGCAGCGACCTTGGACAGGTTTACAATGAGCAGTTCTTC
NA | TRBD1 | TRBJ2-7 | TRBV5-1 | CASSLDFGTGTIYEQYF | TGCGCCAGCAGCTTGGATTTCGGGACAGGGACCATCTACGAGCAGTACTTC
NA | NA | TRBJ1-1 | TRBV6-1 | CASGQRNLRTEAFF | TGTGCCAGCGGACAGAGGAACTTACGGACTGAAGCTTTCTTT
NA | TRBD2 | TRBJ2-7 | TRBV19 | CASSIGGTTAYEQYF | TGTGCCAGTAGTATAGGCGGGACTACGGCCTACGAGCAGTACTTC
NA | NA | TRBJ2-5 | TRBV5-6 | CASSLKNLQETQYF | TGTGCCAGCAGCTTGAAAAACTTACAAGAGACCCAGTACTTC
few | TRBD1 | TRBJ2-7 | TRBV30 | CAWSEGGQGSYEQYF | TGTGCCTGGAGCGAAGGGGGACAGGGTTCCTACGAGCAGTACTTC
NA | NA | TRBJ1-2 | TRBV29-1 | CSVRGPNYGYTF | TGCAGCGTTCGGGGGCCTAACTATGGCTACACCTTC
few | TRBD2 | TRBJ2-5 | TRBV7-2 | CASSPERTSGSIGTQYF | TGTGCCAGCAGCCCCGAGCGGACTAGCGGGAGTATTGGGACCCAGTACTTC
NA | TRBD1 | TRBJ2-5 | TRBV28 | CASSRISPGTGGETQYF | TGTGCCAGCAGTCGCATTTCTCCCGGGACAGGGGGAGAGACCCAGTACTTC
few | NA | TRBJ1-3 | TRBV30 | CAWSALGPNTIYF | TGTGCCTGGAGTGCCTTGGGCCCAAACACCATATATTTT
few | NA | TRBJ2-1 | TRBV2 | CASRPIGTRDTNEQFF | TGTGCCAGCAGGCCGATCGGGACGAGGGATACCAATGAGCAGTTCTTC
NA | TRBD1 | TRBJ2-3 | TRBV6-6 | CASSSPGQGKDTQYF | TGTGCCAGCAGTTCTCCGGGACAGGGGAAAGATACGCAGTATTTT
few | NA | TRBJ1-4 | TRBV7-2 | CASSPRVGEKLFF | TGTGCCAGCAGCCCCAGGGTTGGTGAAAAACTGTTTTTT
few | NA | TRBJ2-7 | TRBV6-5 | CASRVTASSYEQYF | TGTGCCAGCAGGGTGACAGCGAGTTCCTACGAGCAGTACTTC
NA | TRBD1 | TRBJ2-4 | TRBV16 | CASSAGTVAKNIQYF | TGTGCCAGCAGCGCCGGGACAGTAGCCAAAAACATTCAGTACTTC
few | NA | TRBJ1-1 | TRBV7-9 | CASSLQIEAFF | TGTGCCAGCAGCTTACAGATTGAAGCTTTCTTT
few | NA | TRBJ2-2 | TRBV30 | CAWRNQGAGELFF | TGTGCCTGGAGGAACCAGGGTGCCGGGGAGCTGTTTTTT
few | NA | TRBJ2-7 | TRBV7-9 | CASSLAGAIPTYEQYF | TGTGCCAGCAGCTTAGCTGGGGCAATCCCGACCTACGAGCAGTACTTC
NA | NA | TRBJ2-5 | TRBV11-1 | CASSLATDRRYQETQYF | TGTGCCAGCAGCTTAGCAACGGACAGACGGTACCAAGAGACCCAGTACTTC
NA | NA | TRBJ2-1 | TRBV30 | CAWTGTNNNEQFF | TGTGCCTGGACCGGGACAAATAACAATGAGCAGTTCTTC
few | NA | TRBJ2-7 | TRBV2 | CASSEAGKGKGSYEQYF | TGTGCCAGCAGTGAAGCTGGAAAAGGCAAGGGGAGCTACGAGCAGTACTTC
few | NA | TRBJ2-2 | TRBV30 | CAWSGGRPAAGGELFF | TGTGCCTGGAGTGGAGGGCGCCCAGCGGCCGGCGGGGAGCTGTTTTTT
few | NA | TRBJ1-5 | TRBV6-4 | CASSEAGDQPQHF | TGTGCCAGCAGTGAAGCAGGGGATCAGCCCCAGCATTTT
few | TRBD1 | TRBJ2-7 | TRBV6-5 | CASRNRGFHSYEQYF | TGTGCCAGCAGGAACAGGGGGTTCCACTCCTACGAGCAGTACTTC
few | NA | TRBJ2-1 | TRBV5-6 | CASSLGGLNYNEQFF | TGTGCCAGCAGCTTGGGTGGATTAAACTACAATGAGCAGTTCTTC
few | TRBD2 | TRBJ2-5 | TRBV29-1 | CSVGTSGGILQETQYF | TGCAGCGTTGGAACTAGCGGGGGCATCCTCCAAGAGACCCAGTACTTC
few | NA | TRBJ2-1 | TRBV11-2 | CASSLDHKIGKQFF | TGTGCCAGCAGCTTAGATCATAAGATTGGGAAGCAGTTCTTC
NA | TRBD1 | TRBJ1-4 | TRBV6-5 | CASRWTGANEKLFF | TGTGCCAGCAGATGGACAGGGGCTAATGAAAAACTGTTTTTT
few | TRBD2 | TRBJ2-7 | TRBV29-1 | CSVGARLAGIHEQYF | TGCAGCGTTGGTGCCAGACTAGCGGGAATCCACGAGCAGTACTTC
few | NA | TRBJ2-1 | TRBV27 | CAIAIPGFYNEQFF | TGTGCCATCGCTATCCCAGGCTTTTACAATGAGCAGTTCTTC
NA | NA | TRBJ1-1 | TRBV7-9 | CASGPQGNTEAFF | TGTGCCAGTGGACCTCAGGGGAACACTGAAGCTTTCTTT
few | TRBD1 | TRBJ1-4 | TRBV29-1 | CSVGQGAEKLFF | TGCAGCGTAGGACAGGGAGCCGAAAAACTGTTTTTT
few | NA | TRBJ1-5 | TRBV29-1 | CSVGGYNQPQHF | TGCAGCGTTGGGGGCTACAATCAGCCCCAGCATTTT
few | TRBD1 | TRBJ2-5 | TRBV7-9 | CASSRTGVETQYF | TGTGCCAGCAGCCGGACAGGGGTGGAGACCCAGTACTTC
NA | NA | TRBJ1-4 | TRBV19 | CASIPKDGATNEKLFF | TGTGCCAGTATCCCCAAGGACGGAGCAACTAATGAAAAACTGTTTTTT
few | TRBD1 | TRBJ2-2 | TRBV2 | CASSLPTGPNTGELFF | TGTGCCAGCAGTCTACCGACAGGGCCGAACACCGGGGAGCTGTTTTTT
few | TRBD2 | TRBJ2-1 | TRBV7-2 | CASSSPPSGGAGEQFF | TGTGCCAGCAGCTCCCCCCCGAGCGGGGGGGCCGGTGAGCAGTTCTTC
NA | TRBD1 | TRBJ1-1 | TRBV4-2 | CASSQTGGNTEAFF | TGTGCCAGCAGCCAAACAGGGGGGAACACTGAAGCTTTCTTT
few | TRBD1 | TRBJ2-7 | TRBV7-2 | CASRVYLTGDDEQYF | TGTGCCAGCAGGGTTTACCTGACAGGGGATGACGAGCAGTACTTC
NA | TRBD1 | TRBJ1-2 | TRBV13 | CASSLGDRANYGYTF | TGTGCCAGCAGCTTAGGTGACAGGGCGAACTATGGCTACACCTTC
NA | NA | TRBJ2-5 | TRBV5-1 | CASSLAEETQYF | TGCGCCAGCAGCTTGGCCGAAGAGACCCAGTACTTC
NA | NA | TRBJ2-3 | TRBV7-9 | CASSLVGADTQYF | TGTGCCAGCAGCTTAGTAGGGGCGGATACGCAGTATTTT
NA | NA | TRBJ2-5 | TRBV28 | CASSQGDARETQYF | TGTGCCAGCAGTCAGGGAGACGCGCGGGAGACCCAGTACTTC
few | TRBD1 | TRBJ2-5 | TRBV5-1 | CASSLFLDRVLETQYF | TGCGCCAGCAGCTTATTTCTGGACAGGGTTTTAGAGACCCAGTACTTC
NA | NA | TRBJ1-5 | TRBV25-1 | CASSVYRVNQPQHF | TGTGCCAGCAGTGTTTACAGGGTGAATCAGCCCCAGCATTTT
few | NA | TRBJ2-3 | TRBV18 | CASSPGPTGDTQYF | TGTGCCAGCTCACCGGGGCCGACGGGGGATACGCAGTATTTT
NA | NA | TRBJ2-5 | TRBV5-1 | CASSLDFGETQYF | TGCGCCAGCAGCTTGGATTTCGGGGAGACCCAGTACTTC